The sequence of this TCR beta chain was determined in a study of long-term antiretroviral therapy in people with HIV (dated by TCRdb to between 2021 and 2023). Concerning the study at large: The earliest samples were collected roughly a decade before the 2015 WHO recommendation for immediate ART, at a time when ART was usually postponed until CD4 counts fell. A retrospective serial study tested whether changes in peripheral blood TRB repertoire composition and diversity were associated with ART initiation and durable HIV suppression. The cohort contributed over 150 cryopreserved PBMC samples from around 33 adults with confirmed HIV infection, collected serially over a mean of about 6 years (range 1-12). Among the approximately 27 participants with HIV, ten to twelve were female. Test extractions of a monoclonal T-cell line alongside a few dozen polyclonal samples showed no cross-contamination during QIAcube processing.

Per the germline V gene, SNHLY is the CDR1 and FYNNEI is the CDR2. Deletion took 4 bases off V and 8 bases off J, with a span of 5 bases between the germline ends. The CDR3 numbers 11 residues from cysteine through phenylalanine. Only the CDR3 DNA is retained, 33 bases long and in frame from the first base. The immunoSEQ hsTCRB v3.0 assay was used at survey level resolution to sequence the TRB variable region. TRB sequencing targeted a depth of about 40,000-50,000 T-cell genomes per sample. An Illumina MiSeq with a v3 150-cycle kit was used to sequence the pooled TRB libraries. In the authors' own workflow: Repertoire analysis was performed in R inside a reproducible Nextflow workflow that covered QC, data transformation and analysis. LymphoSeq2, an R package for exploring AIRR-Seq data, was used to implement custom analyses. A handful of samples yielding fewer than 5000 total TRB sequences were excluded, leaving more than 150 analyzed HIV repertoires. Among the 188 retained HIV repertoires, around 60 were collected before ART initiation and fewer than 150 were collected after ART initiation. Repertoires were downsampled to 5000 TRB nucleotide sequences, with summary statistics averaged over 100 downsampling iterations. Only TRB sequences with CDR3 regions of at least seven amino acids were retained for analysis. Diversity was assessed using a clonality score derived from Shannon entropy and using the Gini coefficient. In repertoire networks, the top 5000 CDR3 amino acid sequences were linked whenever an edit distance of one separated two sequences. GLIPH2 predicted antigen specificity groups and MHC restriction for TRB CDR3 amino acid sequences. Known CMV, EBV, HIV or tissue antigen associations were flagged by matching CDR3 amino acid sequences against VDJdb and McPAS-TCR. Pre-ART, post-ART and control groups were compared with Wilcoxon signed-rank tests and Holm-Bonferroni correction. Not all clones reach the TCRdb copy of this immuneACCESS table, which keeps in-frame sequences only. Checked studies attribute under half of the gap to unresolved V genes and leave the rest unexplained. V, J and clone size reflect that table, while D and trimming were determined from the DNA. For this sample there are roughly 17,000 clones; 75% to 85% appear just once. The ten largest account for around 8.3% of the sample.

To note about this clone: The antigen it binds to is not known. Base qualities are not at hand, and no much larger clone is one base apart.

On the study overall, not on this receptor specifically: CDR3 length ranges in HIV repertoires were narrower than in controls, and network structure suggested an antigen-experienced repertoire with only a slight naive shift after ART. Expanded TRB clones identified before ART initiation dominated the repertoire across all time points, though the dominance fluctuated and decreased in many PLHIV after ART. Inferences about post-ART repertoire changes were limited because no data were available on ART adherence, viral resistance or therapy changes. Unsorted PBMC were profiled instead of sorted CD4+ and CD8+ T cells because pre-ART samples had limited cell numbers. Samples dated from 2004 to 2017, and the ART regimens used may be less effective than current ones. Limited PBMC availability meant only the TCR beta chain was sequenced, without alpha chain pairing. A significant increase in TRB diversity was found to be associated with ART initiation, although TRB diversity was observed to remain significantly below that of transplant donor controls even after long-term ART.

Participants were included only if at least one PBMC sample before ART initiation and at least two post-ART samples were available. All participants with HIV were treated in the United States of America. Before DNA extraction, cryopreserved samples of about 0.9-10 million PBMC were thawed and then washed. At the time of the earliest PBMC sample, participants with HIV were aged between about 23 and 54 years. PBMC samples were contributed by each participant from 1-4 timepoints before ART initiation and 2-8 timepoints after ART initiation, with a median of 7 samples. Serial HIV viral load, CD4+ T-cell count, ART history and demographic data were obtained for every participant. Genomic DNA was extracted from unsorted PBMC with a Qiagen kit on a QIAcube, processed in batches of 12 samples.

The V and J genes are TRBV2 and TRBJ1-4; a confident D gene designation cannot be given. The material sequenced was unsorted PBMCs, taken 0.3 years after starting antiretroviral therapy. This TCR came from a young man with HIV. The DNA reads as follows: TGTGCCAGCAGTGGGAAGGAAAAACTGTTTTTT. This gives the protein CASSGKEKLFF.